This entry is about one T cell receptor beta chain. Its antigen is unidentified. This sample was included in a study of cytomegalovirus exposure and HLA in healthy donors. Overall study: From around 180 million T cells, an earlier analysis saw some 120 million unique TCR beta sequences. Whole-study results and caveats: Sequencing likely caused a cluster of highly shared sequence variants. Roughly uniform sequencing depth across donors was assumed, possibly incorrectly. The number of N-insertions in an Asian-associated ancestry cluster was reportedly below the roughly 700-donor mean in a later analysis.

The CDR3 consists of 15 residues. Germline V gene lookup returns CDR1 SNHLY and CDR2 FYNNEI. The V gene end was trimmed by 8 bases and the J gene end by 2 bases; junction bases not matched to a gene: 8. PCR involved 60 Vbeta and 13 Jbeta primers. Sequencing used immunoSEQ multiplex PCR; TCRdb keeps in-frame clones, though not all of them. The data show 75,000 to 90,000 clones, with around 77% seen just once and over 3% held by the top ten. The clonotype comes from a man aged 50-59 years in good health and CMV-seronegative. Sequencing used PBMCs. The chain recombines TRBV2 with TRBJ2-3; 9 positions agree with TRBD2. CDR3 nucleotide sequence: TGTGCCAGCTCACCCAGCGGGGGGCACACAGATACGCAGTATTTT. This codes for CASSPSGGHTDTQYF.